These 16 T cell receptor beta chains came from one sample sequenced in a study of HIV-infected children after antiretroviral therapy interruption. A 3' RACE protocol on RNA, with unique molecular identifiers, produced the TCR library. TCRdb called the 3' RACE reads again in MiXCR, with one record for every CDR3 protein. Of thousands of distinct CDR3 sequences listed, approximately 4.8% were seen once; the top ten hold roughly 24%. This sample's treatment: PENTA 11 planned treatment interruption arm or continuous ART arm. The input for sequencing was CD45RO+ CD8+ T cells from PBMCs, pooled from several time points, taken from a donor given antiretroviral therapy, either interrupted or continuous. Regarding subset: memory CD8+ CD45RO+ CD45RA- T cells. The receptors originated from a pool of human donors with HIV.

This clonotype was recorded many times. The chain uses TRBV6-1 and TRBJ1-6; the match to TRBD1 covers 9 bases. The germline CDR1 and CDR2 sequences are MNHNS and SASEGT. This CDR3 is built from 15 residues. After removal of 0 bases from V and 6 bases from J, the junction contained 0 bases not matched to a gene. CDR3 protein: CASSEATGGNSPLHF. CDR3 nucleotides: TGTGCCAGCAGTGAAGCGACAGGGGGTAATTCACCCCTCCACTTT.

This clonotype ranks as medium-sized. The CDR3 bases are TGTGCCAGCTCCCTAGCGGGAGGGGCTGAGCAGTTCTTC. Translation gives CASSLAGGAEQFF. The chain is built from TRBV3-1 and TRBJ2-1, with 12 bases lining up with TRBD2. V shed 8 bases, J shed 9 bases, and the junction held 5 bases outside the gene matches. The germline V gene encodes CDR1 LGHDT and CDR2 YNNKEL (reference sequence). This CDR3 contains 13 residues.

Ten or more counts support this clonotype. The chain recombines TRBV9 with TRBJ2-1, with 14 bases lining up with TRBD2. CDR3 size: 18 residues. J gave up 7 bases and V 0 bases, and 9 bases lay outside the gene matches. The germline CDR1 and CDR2 sequences are SGDLS and YYNGEE. CDR3 in amino acids: CASSVVETSGGAGNEQFF. For the CDR3, the DNA is TGTGCCAGCAGCGTAGTCGAGACTAGCGGGGGGGCCGGGAATGAGCAGTTCTTC.

Sample share makes this clonotype medium-sized (0.01 to 0.1%). The chain combines TRBV5-1 with TRBJ1-1; D is possibly TRBD1 (6 bases). Looked up from germline, CDR1 is SGHRS and CDR2 is YFSETQ. The V and J ends lost 0 bases and 4 bases respectively, with 10 bases between them. CDR3 size: 14 residues. Here the CDR3 reads CASSLGGQGTEAFF. The CDR3 coding sequence is TGCGCCAGCAGCTTGGGGGGGCAAGGCACTGAAGCTTTCTTT.

The rearrangement links TRBV6-2 or TRBV6-3 to TRBJ2-7; the D gene is possibly TRBD1 (5 bases). Trimming shortened V by 6 bases and J by 0 bases, and 12 bases separated the two germline ends. The CDR3 has 14 residues. The germline V gene has CDR1 MNHEY and CDR2 SVGEGT. For the CDR3, the DNA is TGTGCCAGCAGCTCCAACACAGGCTCCTACGAGCAGTACTTC. Its protein is CASSSNTGSYEQYF.

This clonotype was seen ten or more times. This rearrangement joins TRBV12-3 or TRBV12-4 to TRBJ1-5, with TRBD1 matching over 7 bases. This CDR3 has 13 residues. V trimming: 8 bases; J trimming: 9 bases; junction bases outside the gene matches: 10. The CDR3 sequence: CASSETGRRPQHF. CDR3 DNA: TGTGCCAGCTCGGAGACAGGGCGGCGGCCCCAGCATTTT.

This clonotype was recorded at least ten times. The chain combines TRBV4-1 with TRBJ2-5; perhaps TRBD2 as D (6 bases). The germline V and J ends were trimmed by 3 bases and 5 bases, with 19 bases remaining between them. In germline, CDR1 is MGHRA, CDR2 YSYEKL. CDR3 length equals 16 residues. The CDR3 region is CASSQLSAGSGETQYF. The CDR3 DNA sequence: TGCGCCAGCAGCCAGCTGAGCGCCGGGAGTGGGGAGACCCAGTACTTC.

This clonotype was counted many times. This chain joins TRBV2 and TRBJ2-2; 10 nucleotides line up with TRBD1. The CDR3 is made up of 16 amino acids. Trimming at V came to 3 bases and at J to 6 bases, leaving 7 bases not matched to a gene. Germline V gene lookup returns CDR1 SNHLY and CDR2 FYNNEI. The CDR3 sequence is CASSDPGQGFAGELFF. CDR3 nucleotides: TGTGCCAGCAGTGATCCGGGACAGGGGTTCGCCGGGGAGCTGTTTTTT.

This clonotype was seen a single time. The junction differs from germline at one of its ends, possibly a read error. The chain joins TRBV11-2 to TRBJ2-6; D may be TRBD2 (5 bases). Germline CDR1 is SGHAT and CDR2 is FQNNGV. The length of the CDR3 is 16 residues. CDR3 in DNA: TGTGCCAGCAGCTTAGATGAGGGATCTTTTTCCCCCTTCCTTCCTTTC. Its protein is CASSLDEGSFSPFLPF.

In its sample, this clonotype ranks as large. The chain has TRBV5-1 and TRBJ1-3; no definite D call. The V end was cut by 0 bases, the J end by 5 bases, with 6 bases between. Germline CDR1 reads SGHRS; CDR2 reads YFSETQ. The CDR3 runs to 13 residues. The CDR3 nucleotides are TGCGCCAGCAGCTTGGATTTCCGAAACACCATATATTTT. Encoded protein: CASSLDFRNTIYF.

This clonotype showed up many times. V usage is TRBV5-1 and J usage is TRBJ2-4, with D tentatively TRBD1 or TRBD2 (5 bases each). This CDR3 region has 15 residues. V was pared by 4 bases and J by 0 bases, with 11 bases between. The germline gives CDR1 SGHRS, CDR2 YFSETQ. The CDR3 here is CASSPGTLAKNIQYF. The CDR3 nucleotides are TGCGCCAGCAGCCCCGGGACGTTAGCCAAAAACATTCAGTACTTC.

Relative to its sample, this clonotype is medium-sized. The V call is TRBV5-1, the J call TRBJ1-6, with no clear D. The CDR3 spans 15 residues. Trimming left V 5 bases short and J 0 bases short, with 9 bases between. CDR1 and CDR2 from the germline V gene are SGHRS and YFSETQ. CDR3 DNA sequence: TGCGCCAGCAGGATGCGGAGCTCCTATAATTCACCCCTCCACTTT. This encodes CASRMRSSYNSPLHF.

This clonotype was detected only a few times. This chain's CDR3 is CASDTSEVYEQYF. DNA for the CDR3: TGTGCCAGCGATACTAGCGAGGTCTACGAGCAGTACTTC. This chain connects TRBV6-5 to TRBJ2-7; 7 bases map to TRBD2. This CDR3 spans 13 amino acids. V lost 8 bases to trimming and J lost 3 bases; unmatched junction nucleotides: 7. CDR1 and CDR2 (germline): MNHEY, SVGAGI.

V usage is TRBV7-7 and J usage is TRBJ2-1; the match to TRBD2 covers 7 bases. There are 17 residues in the CDR3. The ends lost 5 bases at V and 3 bases at J; junction bases unmatched: 13. Germline V gene data show CDR1 as SSHAT and CDR2 as FNYEAQ (reference sequence). In DNA form, the CDR3 reads TGTGCCAGCAGCCCAAACCCGGCTAGCGGCTTCTACAATGAGCAGTTCTTC. Its protein product is CASSPNPASGFYNEQFF.

This clonotype was seen many times. The chain links TRBV3-2 to TRBJ2-1; TRBD1 was called by the table and not checked on the DNA. TRBV3-2 is a recognized pseudogene. This CDR3 contains 15 residues. CDR3 protein: CASSLLGTGINEQFF. DNA for the CDR3: TGTGCCAGCAGCCTCCTAGGGACAGGGATCAATGAGCAGTTCTTC.

This chain uses TRBV5-1 with TRBJ1-5; possibly TRBD1 for D (6 bases). V was cut by 1 base and J by 8 bases, with 13 bases left in between. CDR3 size: 14 residues. Germline CDR1 is SGHRS and CDR2 is YFSETQ. In DNA, the CDR3 is TGCGCCAGCAGCTTGCGCGGGGGCAGGGAGCCCCAGCATTTT. It codes for CASSLRGGREPQHF.